This TCR beta chain was found in a study of response to subunit inactivated influenza vaccine. A remark on this clonotype: Antigen specificity is unknown.

With V trimmed by 6 bases and J by 6 bases, 9 bases remained unmatched. Germline V gene lookup returns CDR1 MNHNS and CDR2 SASEGT. The CDR3 covers 16 residues. One entry per CDR3 protein results from TCRdb running MiXCR on the RT-PCR reads. The repertoire includes roughly 550,000 distinct CDR3 sequences, around 25% of them detected once, and approximately 3% sits in the top ten. Study-level results: Few additional T cells are recruited per seasonal influenza vaccination, authors suggested.

The same specimen was also included in a second study, on T cells expressing NK-cell markers. That work states: A 5'RACE template switching approach incorporating UMIs was used to make TCR beta cDNA. Just one sequenced donor of eight was HCMV-seronegative, while seven were seropositive. Several experiments added an anti-gamma-delta TCR antibody to sort only alpha-beta TCR T cells. HCMV specificity of expanded NKG2C+ T cell clones remained unclear.

V gene TRBV6-1 combines with J gene TRBJ1-6; 9 bases are a match to TRBD1. The sequence was collected from a man aged 45-65 years who received an inactivated influenza vaccine. Here the sequenced sample was CD4+ T cells sorted from PBMCs, taken approximately 13 days after vaccination. The CDR3 region is CASRTPGTGLNSPLHF. For the CDR3, the DNA is TGTGCCAGCAGGACACCTGGGACAGGGCTTAATTCACCCCTCCACTTT.